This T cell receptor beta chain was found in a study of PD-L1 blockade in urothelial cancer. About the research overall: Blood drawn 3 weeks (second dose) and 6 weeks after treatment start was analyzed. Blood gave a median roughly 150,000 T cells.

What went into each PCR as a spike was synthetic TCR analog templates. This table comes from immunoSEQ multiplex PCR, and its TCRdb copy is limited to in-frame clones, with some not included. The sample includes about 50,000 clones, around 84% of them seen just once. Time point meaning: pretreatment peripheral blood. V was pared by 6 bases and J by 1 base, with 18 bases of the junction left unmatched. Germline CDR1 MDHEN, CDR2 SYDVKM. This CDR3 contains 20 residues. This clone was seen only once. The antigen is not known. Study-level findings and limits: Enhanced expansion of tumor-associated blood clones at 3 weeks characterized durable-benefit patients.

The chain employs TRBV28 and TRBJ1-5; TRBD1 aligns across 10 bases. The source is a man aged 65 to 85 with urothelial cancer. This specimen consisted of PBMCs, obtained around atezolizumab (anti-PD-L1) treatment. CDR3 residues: CASSLTRDRGRPLSNQPQHF. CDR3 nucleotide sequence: TGTGCCAGCAGCCTCACCCGGGACAGGGGCCGACCCTTGAGCAATCAGCCCCAGCATTTT.